The clone carrying this T cell receptor beta chain was found many times. The CDR3 runs to 17 residues. V shed 5 bases, J shed 1 base, and the junction held 6 bases outside the gene matches. Germline V CDR1 and CDR2: MNHEY, SMNVEV (reference sequence). TCRdb analysed the 5' RACE reads with MiXCR anew, one entry per CDR3 protein. The sample records 210,000 or so distinct CDR3 sequences, approximately 24% being singletons. The source of the sample is a study of CD8 T cells in ankylosing spondylitis. The chain combines TRBV27 with TRBJ1-6; 9 nucleotides line up with TRBD1. The specimen sequenced was blood, either unsorted or a sorted T cell fraction (not recorded which). The clonotype originates from a male donor with ankylosing spondylitis or in good health (not recorded which). The CDR3 is CASSQGQGRSYNSPLHF. Here the CDR3 DNA reads TGTGCCAGCAGTCAGGGACAGGGAAGGTCCTATAATTCACCCCTCCACTTT.